This is a list of T cell receptor beta chains from one sample in a study of blood T cells in healthy people across ages. TCRdb reprocessed the 5' RACE reads with MiXCR, giving one entry per CDR3 protein. The profile covers approximately 850,000 distinct CDR3 sequences, with 58% appearing a single time and over 20% taken by the ten largest. Sequenced material: blood. These receptors all stem from a man aged 25 to 45 in good health. The CDR3 runs from the conserved cysteine through the conserved F or W. A D gene is named only where the DNA matches it firmly. Size tells how often a clone was seen (once, few, many) or the class of an expanded clone, and some rows leave it out.

size: few; D: TRBD1; J: TRBJ2-1; V: TRBV27; DNA: TGTGCCAGCAGTCCAAAGACAGGGGGTTTCAATGAGCAGTTCTTC; CDR3: CASSPKTGGFNEQFF
size: -; D: -; J: TRBJ2-1; V: TRBV7-3; DNA: TGTGCCAGCAGCTTAACAGGGTCCCACTACAATGAGCAGTTCTTC; CDR3: CASSLTGSHYNEQFF
size: -; D: -; J: TRBJ1-5; V: TRBV6-5; DNA: TGTGCCAGCGCCTGTCCTAAAAATCAGCCCCAGCATTTT; CDR3: CASACPKNQPQHF
size: -; D: -; J: TRBJ2-1; V: TRBV7-9; DNA: TGTGCCAGCGCGGATCAGGTTTTGGTAAAGCAGTTCTTC; CDR3: CASADQVLVKQFF
size: -; D: -; J: TRBJ2-1; V: TRBV29-1; DNA: TGCAGCGTTCGAACTAGAAGATCCTACAATGAGCAGTTCTTC; CDR3: CSVRTRRSYNEQFF
size: -; D: -; J: TRBJ2-5; V: TRBV20-1; DNA: TGCAGTGCTAGCCCCACCGAGCCCCGGGAGACCCAGTACTTC; CDR3: CSASPTEPRETQYF
size: -; D: -; J: TRBJ2-7; V: TRBV27; DNA: TGTGCCAGCAGTTTATTGGCGGGAATGGGTGGGTACGAGCAGTACTTC; CDR3: CASSLLAGMGGYEQYF
size: few; D: -; J: TRBJ2-1; V: TRBV4-3; DNA: TGCGCCAGCAGCCAAGACTTTCCTGGCTCCTACAATGAGCAGTTCTTC; CDR3: CASSQDFPGSYNEQFF
size: few; D: TRBD2; J: TRBJ2-1; V: TRBV27; DNA: TGTGCCAGCAGGAGATCTACTAGCGGGGGGAAAAATGAGCAGTTCTTC; CDR3: CASRRSTSGGKNEQFF
size: few; D: -; J: TRBJ1-2; V: TRBV7-2; DNA: TGTGCCAGCAGCTCGCATCGCACCCAACAGGGTCATGGCTACACCTTC; CDR3: CASSSHRTQQGHGYTF
size: -; D: TRBD1; J: TRBJ2-7; V: TRBV11-2; DNA: TGTGCCAGCAGCTTAACAACCGCGGGACAGGCTAAGAACGAGCAGTACTTC; CDR3: CASSLTTAGQAKNEQYF
size: -; D: TRBD2; J: TRBJ2-3; V: TRBV20-1; DNA: TGCAGTGTCGCGGGAGACGGGGACACAGATACGCAGTATTTT; CDR3: CSVAGDGDTDTQYF
size: -; D: -; J: TRBJ2-7; V: TRBV5-1; DNA: TGCGCCAGCAGCTTGGCCCCCGTTTACGAGCAGTACTTC; CDR3: CASSLAPVYEQYF
size: few; D: TRBD2; J: TRBJ2-7; V: TRBV5-1; DNA: TGCGCCAGCAGCTTGGGACTAGCGGGATTCTACGAGCAGTACTTC; CDR3: CASSLGLAGFYEQYF
size: once; D: TRBD2; J: TRBJ2-1; V: TRBV5-1; DNA: TGCGCCAGTCGAAGGGGACTAGCGGAATCACCGGGATACAATAAGCAGTTCTTC; CDR3: CASRRGLAESPGYNKQFF
size: few; D: -; J: TRBJ2-5; V: TRBV10-3; DNA: TGTGCCATCAGTCTCCTTGGGCAGGGAGTGGAGACCCAGTACTTC; CDR3: CAISLLGQGVETQYF
size: -; D: -; J: TRBJ1-6; V: TRBV7-2; DNA: TGTGCCAGCAGCTTAACCCCGAAATCACCCCTCCACTTT; CDR3: CASSLTPKSPLHF
size: -; D: -; J: TRBJ1-4; V: TRBV4-1; DNA: TGCGCCAGCAGCCTTGGAGTCAGGGGACATGAAAAACTGTTTTTT; CDR3: CASSLGVRGHEKLFF
size: once; D: -; J: TRBJ2-7; V: TRBV5-1; DNA: TGCGCCAGCAGCTTGAGGCCGGACTCAAGGCCGACCTACGAGCAGTACTTC; CDR3: CASSLRPDSRPTYEQYF
size: -; D: -; J: TRBJ1-5; V: TRBV9; DNA: TGTGCCAGCTCGACAGGTTTAGCTCAGCCCCAGCATTTT; CDR3: CASSTGLAQPQHF
size: -; D: -; J: TRBJ2-1; V: TRBV20-1; DNA: TGCAGTGCTTCAGGCCAGGCTAACAATGAGCAGTTCTTC; CDR3: CSASGQANNEQFF
size: once; D: -; J: TRBJ2-3; V: TRBV29-1; DNA: TGCAGCACCCGACCCGTTGGGGATACGCAGTATTTT; CDR3: CSTRPVGDTQYF
size: many; D: -; J: TRBJ2-2; V: TRBV13; DNA: TGTGCCAGCAGCTTAGTTTCCGGGGAGCTGTTTTTT; CDR3: CASSLVSGELFF
size: -; D: -; J: TRBJ1-4; V: TRBV10-3; DNA: TGTGCCACTGCTCCACAGGCGCTAAACAATGAAAAACTGTTTTTT; CDR3: CATAPQALNNEKLFF
size: -; D: -; J: TRBJ2-1; V: TRBV27; DNA: TGTGCCAGCTATACACAGGGTCATGAGCAGTTCTTC; CDR3: CASYTQGHEQFF
size: -; D: -; J: TRBJ1-2; V: TRBV18; DNA: TGTGCCAGCTCACCTGCCGACGGAGTCTATGGCTACACCTTC; CDR3: CASSPADGVYGYTF
size: -; D: TRBD1; J: TRBJ1-5; V: TRBV20-1; DNA: TGCAGTGCCGCCGGGACAGGGGCTCGAAATCAGCCCCAGCATTTT; CDR3: CSAAGTGARNQPQHF
size: -; D: TRBD1; J: TRBJ2-7; V: TRBV10-3; DNA: TGTGCCATCAGTGGTAGGACAGGGGGCTTCTACGAGCAGTACTTC; CDR3: CAISGRTGGFYEQYF
size: -; D: -; J: TRBJ1-2; V: TRBV10-3; DNA: TGTGCCACCAGTGTTGACAGCTATGGCTACACCTTC; CDR3: CATSVDSYGYTF
size: few; D: -; J: TRBJ2-5; V: TRBV3-1; DNA: TGTGCCAGCAGACCCCGTCGAAGGGAAGAGACCCAGTACTTC; CDR3: CASRPRRREETQYF
size: few; D: -; J: TRBJ2-1; V: TRBV27; DNA: TGTGCCAGCAGTTTACAAGGACTGAGCTCCTACAATGAGCAGTTCTTC; CDR3: CASSLQGLSSYNEQFF
size: few; D: TRBD1; J: TRBJ2-7; V: TRBV7-2; DNA: TGTGCCAGCAGCTTAGTAACAGGGGGCCAGTACGAGCAGTACTTC; CDR3: CASSLVTGGQYEQYF
size: few; D: -; J: TRBJ2-7; V: TRBV15; DNA: TGTGCCACCAGCAGGAGTGGGTGGTCATACGAGCAGTACTTC; CDR3: CATSRSGWSYEQYF
size: -; D: -; J: TRBJ1-6; V: TRBV7-9; DNA: TGTGCCAGCAGCCCGCAGGACCCGATTTCACCCCTCCACTTT; CDR3: CASSPQDPISPLHF
size: once; D: -; J: TRBJ2-1; V: TRBV3-1; DNA: TGTGCCAGCAGCCTAAATCCAGGGTGGGTAGGCTACAATGAGCAGTTCTTC; CDR3: CASSLNPGWVGYNEQFF
size: -; D: TRBD2; J: TRBJ2-3; V: TRBV20-1; DNA: TGCAGTGCTAGAGATTGGATTCGGCTAGCGGTGGTGGAAGGAGATACGCAGTATTTT; CDR3: CSARDWIRLAVVEGDTQYF
size: -; D: -; J: TRBJ1-2; V: TRBV6-2/TRBV6-3; DNA: TGTGCCAGCAGTTACCGGGCCATAGGCAATGGCTACACCTTC; CDR3: CASSYRAIGNGYTF
size: -; D: TRBD2; J: TRBJ2-1; V: TRBV2; DNA: TGTGCCAGCGAGAGCGGGAGGGACAATGAGCAGTTCTTC; CDR3: CASESGRDNEQFF
size: few; D: TRBD1; J: TRBJ2-7; V: TRBV2; DNA: TGTGCCAGCAGTGGGGGACAGACCTACGAGCAGTACTTC; CDR3: CASSGGQTYEQYF
size: few; D: TRBD2; J: TRBJ2-4; V: TRBV20-1; DNA: TGCAGTGCTAGTCCCGGGGGGAACATTCAGTACTTC; CDR3: CSASPGGNIQYF
size: -; D: TRBD2; J: TRBJ2-1; V: TRBV18; DNA: TGTGCCAGCTCATCCCTAGCGGGAGAGGGGCCCAATGAGCAGTTCTTC; CDR3: CASSSLAGEGPNEQFF
size: -; D: TRBD1; J: TRBJ2-5; V: TRBV19; DNA: TGTGCCAGTAGTATGGGTGGGACAGGGTTGGGAGAGACCCAGTACTTC; CDR3: CASSMGGTGLGETQYF
size: -; D: -; J: TRBJ1-1; V: TRBV25-1; DNA: TGTGCCAGCAGTGAATACCTAGAGAACACTGAAGCTTTCTTT; CDR3: CASSEYLENTEAFF
size: -; D: TRBD1; J: TRBJ1-2; V: TRBV28; DNA: TGTGCCAGCACTACCGGGACAGCCGAGAACTATGGCTACACCTTC; CDR3: CASTTGTAENYGYTF
size: -; D: -; J: TRBJ1-5; V: TRBV7-2; DNA: TGTGCCAGCAGCTTAATAGGAGGGGTTGGCAACCAGCCCCAGCATTTT; CDR3: CASSLIGGVGNQPQHF
size: once; D: -; J: TRBJ2-7; V: TRBV4-2; DNA: TGTGCCAGCAGCCAAGAAGGACTACCGGTATACGAGCAGTACTTC; CDR3: CASSQEGLPVYEQYF
size: -; D: -; J: TRBJ2-5; V: TRBV7-6; DNA: TGTGCCAGCAGCCCAACCAGGGGTCCCCACGAGACCCAGTACTTC; CDR3: CASSPTRGPHETQYF
size: few; D: -; J: TRBJ2-7; V: TRBV7-2; DNA: TGTGCCAGCAGCCCTACAGGATCTCATGCTCCTTACGAGCAGTACTTC; CDR3: CASSPTGSHAPYEQYF
size: few; D: -; J: TRBJ2-7; V: TRBV29-1; DNA: TGCAGCGGTGGGACCTTGGGGGAGCAGTACTTC; CDR3: CSGGTLGEQYF
size: many; D: -; J: TRBJ2-7; V: TRBV18; DNA: TGTGCCAGCTCACCACCTAATTCGGGCGTGGTCCCGGAGGAGCAGTACTTC; CDR3: CASSPPNSGVVPEEQYF
size: -; D: -; J: TRBJ2-7; V: TRBV28; DNA: TGTGCCAGCAGGAGTATTGTAGGCTACGAGCAGTACTTC; CDR3: CASRSIVGYEQYF
size: -; D: TRBD2; J: TRBJ2-7; V: TRBV7-2; DNA: TGTGCCAGCAGCCCGGGGGGGCTTTACAGCGAGCAGTACTTC; CDR3: CASSPGGLYSEQYF
size: -; D: TRBD1; J: TRBJ2-7; V: TRBV20-1; DNA: TGCAGTGCCAGACCCCAAACATACAGGGGGCGATCCTACGAGCAGTACTTC; CDR3: CSARPQTYRGRSYEQYF
size: many; D: -; J: TRBJ2-7; V: TRBV7-2; DNA: TGTGCCAGCAGCCCCCGTGGCGAGCAGTACTTC; CDR3: CASSPRGEQYF
size: -; D: TRBD1; J: TRBJ2-1; V: TRBV20-1; DNA: TGCAGTGCTAGACCCGACGGACAGGTCCGCAATGAGCAGTTCTTC; CDR3: CSARPDGQVRNEQFF